These T cell receptor beta chains were read from a single sample in a study of T cells after yellow fever vaccination. TCRdb re-called the 5' RACE reads through MiXCR, storing one row per CDR3 protein. The data show 200,000 to 250,000 distinct CDR3 sequences, roughly 7.2% seen once. The specimen comprised CD4+ T cells sorted from PBMCs, sampled 15 days after the yellow fever booster vaccination. These receptor sequences come from a man aged 30-40 years who received the YFV17D yellow fever vaccine. CDR3s include the opening cysteine and the closing phenylalanine or tryptophan. Fields, in order: V gene, clone size, D gene, J gene, CDR3 DNA, CDR3 protein. D genes are given only for firm matches. Clone size is shown for a subset of rows, as once, few, many or a class of expanded clone.

TRBV5-1	.	TRBD2	TRBJ2-5	TGCGCCAGCAGCACCGACGGGCTAGCGGGAGGAGAGACCCAGTACTTC	CASSTDGLAGGETQYF
TRBV4-2	.	TRBD2	TRBJ2-5	TGTGCCAGCAGCGCGCTAGCGGGAGGAGCGACCCAGTACTTC	CASSALAGGATQYF
TRBV7-9	few	.	TRBJ2-5	TGTGCCAGCAGCTTGAGACGGGGAGGAGAGACCCAGTACTTC	CASSLRRGGETQYF
TRBV6-1	many	TRBD1	TRBJ1-1	TGTGCCAGCAGTAAAAAAGGGACAGCCGGTACTGAAGCTTTCTTT	CASSKKGTAGTEAFF
TRBV12-3/TRBV12-4	.	.	TRBJ1-5	TGTGCCAGCACCCTCAGGAGCGACCAGCCCCAGCATTTT	CASTLRSDQPQHF
TRBV7-2	.	TRBD2	TRBJ2-3	TGTGCCAGCAGCGAGAGCGGGAAGTTGACAGATACGCAGTATTTT	CASSESGKLTDTQYF
TRBV18	many	.	TRBJ2-1	TGTGCCAGCTCAACGAGCGGTACCTACAATGAGCAGTTCTTC	CASSTSGTYNEQFF
TRBV7-9	few	.	TRBJ2-1	TGTGCCAGCAGCTTTTTGTCATCCGTCGGGGCTGAGCAGTTCTTC	CASSFLSSVGAEQFF
TRBV30	.	TRBD2	TRBJ2-3	TGTGCCTGGAGAGTAGCGGGAGCTGGTGATACGCAGTATTTT	CAWRVAGAGDTQYF
TRBV12-3/TRBV12-4	.	TRBD2	TRBJ2-7	TGTGTCAGCAGGCCCCGACTAGCGGGGGCTTCCTACGAGCAGTACTTC	CVSRPRLAGASYEQYF
TRBV19	.	.	TRBJ2-1	TGTGCCAGTAGACCCCCTGGGCCGGGCGGTGAGCAGTTCTTC	CASRPPGPGGEQFF
TRBV29-1	few	.	TRBJ1-4	TGCAGCGTTGAAGGTGGACAGGAAAAACTGTTTTTT	CSVEGGQEKLFF
TRBV12-5	many	.	TRBJ2-1	TGTGCTAGTGGTTTTAACGGGAGAAGGAATGAGCAGTTCTTC	CASGFNGRRNEQFF
TRBV9	many	.	TRBJ2-7	TGTGCCAGCAGCGGGCCAGCACTAGAGAGTGAGCAGTACTTC	CASSGPALESEQYF
TRBV20-1	.	.	TRBJ2-5	TGCAGTGGGGGAGTCGGTCCAATCTCCCGCCAAGAGACCCAGTACTTC	CSGGVGPISRQETQYF
TRBV12-3/TRBV12-4	few	.	TRBJ2-7	TGTGCCAGCAGGGATGGAGTGACAGCCTACGAGCAGTACTTC	CASRDGVTAYEQYF
TRBV11-2	.	TRBD1	TRBJ1-5	TGTGCCAGGATACAGGGGGGGCCCTTTGATCAGCCCCAGCATTTT	CARIQGGPFDQPQHF
TRBV6-2/TRBV6-3	.	.	TRBJ2-7	TGTGCCAGCAGCCTCGGGGGAAAGGAGCAGTACTTC	CASSLGGKEQYF
TRBV3-1	few	.	TRBJ2-1	TGTGCCAGCAGCATGGGTCCGGGACTTCCAAGCAATGAGCAGTTCTTC	CASSMGPGLPSNEQFF
TRBV19	few	TRBD1	TRBJ1-1	TGTGCCAGTGGGGACAGGGGTAACACTGAAGCTTTCTTT	CASGDRGNTEAFF
TRBV20-1	many	.	TRBJ2-5	TGCAGTGCTAGAGATACGGTAGCGGTACAAGAGACCCAGTACTTC	CSARDTVAVQETQYF
TRBV20-1	few	.	TRBJ2-3	TGCAGTGCTAGTTGGGACTCGACAGATACGCAGTATTTT	CSASWDSTDTQYF
TRBV5-1	few	TRBD2	TRBJ2-1	TGCGCCAGCAGCCTAACTAGCGGGAGGGCCAGTAGGTATGAGCAGTTCTTC	CASSLTSGRASRYEQFF
TRBV5-8	.	TRBD2	TRBJ2-7	TGTGCCAGCAGCTTCGGGAGGGGTGTCTACGAGCAGTACTTC	CASSFGRGVYEQYF